Below, one T cell receptor beta chain is given with its context. What it recognizes is unknown. RNA transcripts yielded amplified TCR beta CDR3 regions. An initial round of RT-PCR targeting the TCR CDR3 relied on the HTBI primer set. TCRdb analysed the multiplex PCR reads with MiXCR anew, one entry per CDR3 protein. Counted here are roughly 300,000 distinct CDR3 sequences, about 20% occurring once; the ten biggest clones make up roughly 49%. These data come from a study of T cells in Graves' hyperthyroidism and ophthalmopathy. Whole-study results and caveats: Blood samples included most of the expanded thyroid clonotypes exceeding 0.001.

V gave up 2 bases and J gave up 0 bases, with 11 bases separating them. From germline, CDR1 is MNHEY and CDR2 SVGAGI. This CDR3 has 17 residues. Absence of ophthalmopathy progression within 18 months defined stable Graves' hyperthyroidism. Extraction of PBMCs used 8.5 to 10 ml of fresh peripheral blood. The sequence came from a woman between 50 and 59 years old with Graves' hyperthyroidism. The sample comprised blood. This chain joins TRBV6-5 and TRBJ2-6; D uncertain. Written as DNA, the CDR3 is TGTGCCAGCAGTTACGGCATTCGAGCCTCTGGGGCCAACGTCCTGACTTTC. Encoded protein: CASSYGIRASGANVLTF.